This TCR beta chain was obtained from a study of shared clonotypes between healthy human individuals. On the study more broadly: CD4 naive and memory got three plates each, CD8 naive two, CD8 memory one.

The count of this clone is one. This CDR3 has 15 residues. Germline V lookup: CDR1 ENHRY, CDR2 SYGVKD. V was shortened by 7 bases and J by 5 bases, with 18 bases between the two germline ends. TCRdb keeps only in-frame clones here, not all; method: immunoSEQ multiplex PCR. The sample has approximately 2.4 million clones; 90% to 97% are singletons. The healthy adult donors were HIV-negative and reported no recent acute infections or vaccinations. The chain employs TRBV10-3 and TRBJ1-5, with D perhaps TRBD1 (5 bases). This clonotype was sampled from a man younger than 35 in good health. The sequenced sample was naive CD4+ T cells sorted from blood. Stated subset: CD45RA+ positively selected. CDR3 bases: TGTGCCATCAACCCACAGGCCCCCAGGGATCAGCCCCAGCATTTT. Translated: CAINPQAPRDQPQHF.